These T cell receptor beta chains were read from a single sample in a study of OX40 agonist ivuxolimab in advanced cancers. TCRdb's copy holds only in-frame clones and misses some; the assay was immunoSEQ multiplex PCR. The sample contains about 14,000 clones, around nine tenths of which appear only once. Source: CD4+ or CD8+ T cells sorted from blood, taken in a trial of the OX40 agonist ivuxolimab. The source is an adult with an advanced solid tumor such as melanoma, head and neck, liver or kidney cancer. CDR3s include the opening cysteine and the closing phenylalanine or tryptophan.

>TRBV6-5|TRBJ2-1
CASSYSILGANEQFF
>TRBV12-2|TRBJ1-1
CASRFILRCLEGVEAFF
>TRBV2|TRBJ1-1
CASSDQARTNTEAFF
>TRBV19|TRBJ2-7
CPWGDPYEQYF
>TRBV4-2|TRBJ2-3
CASSQSVAAGGTDTQYF
>TRBV6-5|TRBJ1-5
CASSRTRSNQPQHF
>TRBV11-2|TRBJ2-7
CASSLASSISYEQYF
>TRBV15|TRBJ1-2
CATSRLQRGLNYGYTF
>TRBV6-6|TRBJ2-7
CASKPSGTAYEQYF
>TRBV23-1|TRBJ1-4
CASSQWTGHGGKLFF
>TRBV5-1|TRBJ2-2
CASSLGTGGSGELFF
>TRBV7-2|TRBJ2-1
CASSLGSGWNEQFF
>TRBV2|TRBJ2-1
CASRRWATSSYNEQFF
>TRBV5-1|TRBJ2-2
CASSLEGRDTGELFF
>TRBV27|TRBJ1-2
CASSATGNYGYTF
>TRBV9|TRBJ1-2
CASSVAGYGYTF
>TRBV2|TRBJ2-1
CASTIRDGNNEQFF
>TRBV6-5|TRBJ1-2
CASRGQTTNYGYTF
>TRBV7-2|TRBJ2-5
CASSLPGVGGAETQYF
>TRBV9|TRBJ2-5
CASSSRFRETQYF
>TRBV10-1|TRBJ2-2
CASSEWATGELFF
>TRBV5-8|TRBJ1-5
CASSVPTGTGGSPQHF
>TRBV27|TRBJ1-1
CASSLRQGGGNTEAFF
>TRBV6-1|TRBJ2-3
CASSSSQGDTQYF
>TRBV5-1|TRBJ2-6
CASSPTGDGANVLTF
>TRBV19|TRBJ1-5
CASSIPPDRQGRPQHF
>TRBV5-1|TRBJ1-2
CASSRDSPLGYTF
>TRBV5-1|TRBJ1-4
CASSLVGNEKLFF
>TRBV5-1|TRBJ2-7
CASSPDTVAAYEQYF
>TRBV7-9|TRBJ1-1
CASQDRGTSNTEAFF
>TRBV18|TRBJ2-3
CASSPLAQRGDTQYF
>TRBV2|TRBJ2-5
CASSSRTTQETQYF
>TRBV27|TRBJ1-1
CASRTGGTEAFF
>TRBV6-1|TRBJ1-5
CASSPLGDQPQHF
>TRBV5-1|TRBJ1-2
CASVRYGNRNRYGYTF
>TRBV5-1|TRBJ1-4
CASSPGTGNEKLFF
>TRBV19|TRBJ2-1
CASSSSGTGFNYNEQFF
>TRBV7-8|TRBJ2-7
CASSPTGPEQYF
>TRBV6-6|TRBJ1-4
CASSLSNRRTEKLFF
>TRBV30|TRBJ1-1
CAWSVGQGLAFF
>TRBV10-3|TRBJ2-5
CAISEAGEGETQYF
>TRBV7-9|TRBJ2-3
CASSLNSGGTDTQYF
>TRBV10-3|TRBJ1-3
CAITDSNTWSSGNTIYF
>TRBV19|TRBJ1-2
CASSPFPGEGYTF
>TRBV30|TRBJ2-2
CAWKKGARTGELFF
>TRBV19|TRBJ1-2
CASSEQVSNYGYTF